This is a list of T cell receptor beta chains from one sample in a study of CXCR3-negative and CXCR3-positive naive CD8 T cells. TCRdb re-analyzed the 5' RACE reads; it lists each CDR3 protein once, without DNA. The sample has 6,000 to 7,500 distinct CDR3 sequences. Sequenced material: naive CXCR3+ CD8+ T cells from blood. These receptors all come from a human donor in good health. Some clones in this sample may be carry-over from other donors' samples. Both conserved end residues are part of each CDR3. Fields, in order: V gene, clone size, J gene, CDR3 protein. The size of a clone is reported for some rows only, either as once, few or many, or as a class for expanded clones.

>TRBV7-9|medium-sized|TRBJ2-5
CASTVISYQETQYF
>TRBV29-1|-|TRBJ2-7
CSVEDLAGGSYEQYF
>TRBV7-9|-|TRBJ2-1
CASSLMKVGSYNEQFF
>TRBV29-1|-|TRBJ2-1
CSVGGGNEQFF
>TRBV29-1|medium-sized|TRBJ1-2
CSVEEAFTPLNQGYTF
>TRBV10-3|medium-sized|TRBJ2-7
CAISDVSPYEQYF
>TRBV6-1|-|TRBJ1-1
CASSEGLWTGGDTEAFF
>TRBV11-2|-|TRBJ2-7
CASSLGTSVVYEQYF
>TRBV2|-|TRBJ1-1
CASSEYENTEAFF
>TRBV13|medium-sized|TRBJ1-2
CASSEATGYSGYTF
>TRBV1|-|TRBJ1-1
CTSSEPGINTEAFF
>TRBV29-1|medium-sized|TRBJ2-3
CSVALAGAADTQYF